Listed below are T cell receptor beta chains from one sample, sequenced in a study of blood T cells in healthy people across ages. MiXCR, run by TCRdb on the 5' RACE reads, gives a single entry per CDR3 protein. The repertoire holds about 640,000 distinct CDR3 sequences, with approximately 59% as singletons. Sequencing used blood. The origin of the receptors is a man aged 60 to 69 in good health. Both conserved end residues are part of each CDR3. D genes are given only for firm matches. Size is stated for part of the rows, as once, few or many counts, or as a class when the clone is expanded.

cdr3_length	v_call	d_call	clone_size	j_call	cdr3_aa	cdr3_nt
12	TRBV6-2/TRBV6-3	.	.	TRBJ2-7	CAGSGTTYEQYF	TGTGCCGGCAGTGGGACAACCTACGAGCAGTACTTC
14	TRBV20-1	.	few	TRBJ2-5	CSASRDVIQETQYF	TGCAGTGCTAGCCGGGACGTAATACAAGAGACCCAGTACTTC
13	TRBV3-1	.	.	TRBJ1-2	CASSPGSYVGYTF	TGTGCCAGCAGCCCAGGATCGTACGTTGGCTACACCTTC
13	TRBV14	.	.	TRBJ1-1	CASSQHMNTEAFF	TGTGCCAGCAGCCAACACATGAACACCGAAGCTTTCTTT
16	TRBV11-2	.	.	TRBJ2-6	CASSFLSPSGANVLTF	TGTGCCAGCAGCTTCCTTTCGCCGTCCGGGGCCAACGTCCTGACTTTC
16	TRBV3-1	TRBD1	.	TRBJ2-4	CASSPGTGDAKNIQYF	TGTGCCAGCAGCCCCGGGACAGGGGACGCCAAAAACATTCAGTACTTC
15	TRBV20-1	TRBD1	.	TRBJ2-1	CSAGPGQGARNEQFF	TGCAGTGCTGGTCCGGGACAGGGGGCTCGGAATGAGCAGTTCTTC
15	TRBV9	.	.	TRBJ2-7	CASSVGGGSPYEQYF	TGTGCCAGCAGCGTAGGTGGAGGAAGCCCCTACGAGCAGTACTTC
15	TRBV28	.	few	TRBJ2-5	CASYSASAGGETQYF	TGTGCCAGCTATTCGGCTAGCGCGGGCGGCGAGACCCAGTACTTC
15	TRBV5-1	.	.	TRBJ2-7	CASSLGDQEEETQYF	TGCGCCAGCAGCTTGGGGGACCAGGAAGAAGAGACTCAGTACTTC
14	TRBV2	.	.	TRBJ2-5	CASSVGSPQETQYF	TGTGCCAGCAGTGTCGGGTCGCCCCAAGAGACCCAGTACTTC
14	TRBV2	TRBD1	.	TRBJ2-7	CASKRDSSSYEQYF	TGTGCCAGCAAAAGGGACAGTAGCTCCTACGAGCAGTACTTC
15	TRBV18	.	few	TRBJ2-7	CASSPPGLLSYEQYF	TGTGCCAGCTCACCACCGGGACTTCTCTCCTACGAGCAGTACTTC
15	TRBV5-1	.	.	TRBJ2-7	CASSPGLPSSYEQYF	TGCGCCAGCAGCCCGGGACTCCCGAGCTCCTACGAGCAGTACTTC
14	TRBV20-1	.	.	TRBJ2-3	CSASRPTGDDTQYF	TGCAGTGCTAGTCGGCCTACGGGGGATGATACGCAGTATTTT
15	TRBV9	.	.	TRBJ2-5	CASSVGIAPQETQYF	TGTGCCAGCAGCGTAGGAATTGCGCCGCAAGAGACCCAGTACTTC
12	TRBV29-1	.	few	TRBJ2-4	CSVEVLGNIQYF	TGCAGCGTTGAAGTGCTGGGAAACATTCAGTACTTC
14	TRBV5-5	.	.	TRBJ2-7	CASSWGDTKSEQYF	TGTGCCAGCAGCTGGGGGGACACCAAATCCGAGCAGTACTTC
13	TRBV10-3	TRBD1	few	TRBJ2-7	CAIRSGQGNEQYF	TGTGCCATCCGTTCGGGACAGGGAAACGAGCAGTACTTC
12	TRBV29-1	.	few	TRBJ1-1	CSVGLEGLMTFF	TGCAGCGTTGGGTTAGAGGGGTTGATGACTTTCTTT
13	TRBV4-2	.	few	TRBJ2-7	CASSQDSTYEQYF	TGTGCCAGCAGCCAAGATTCTACCTACGAGCAGTACTTC
16	TRBV10-3	TRBD2	.	TRBJ2-7	CAISGDRRGVPCEQYF	TGTGCCATCAGTGGTGATCGGCGGGGGGTCCCCTGCGAGCAGTACTTC
16	TRBV5-6	.	.	TRBJ1-2	CASRRYSTGDHHGYTF	TGTGCCAGCAGGCGATATTCGACGGGGGACCACCATGGCTACACCTTC
13	TRBV6-1	TRBD1	.	TRBJ1-2	CASSAVGGDGYTF	TGTGCCAGCAGTGCTGTAGGGGGCGATGGCTACACCTTC
13	TRBV28	TRBD1	.	TRBJ1-2	CASGGQGSYGYTF	TGTGCCAGCGGAGGACAGGGGTCCTATGGCTACACCTTC
15	TRBV11-2	TRBD1	.	TRBJ2-1	CASSFRQGSYKEQFF	TGTGCCAGCAGCTTCCGACAGGGGTCCTACAAGGAGCAGTTCTTC
15	TRBV2	.	.	TRBJ1-1	CASSVPLTASTEAFF	TGTGCCAGCAGTGTCCCCCTGACTGCCAGCACTGAAGCTTTCTTT
15	TRBV25-1	.	.	TRBJ1-1	CASSSYDLGGRSAFF	TGTGCCAGCAGTTCATACGATTTGGGGGGGAGGAGTGCTTTCTTT
15	TRBV3-1	.	.	TRBJ2-1	CASSQSLGDYNEQFF	TGTGCCAGCAGCCAATCCCTAGGCGACTACAATGAGCAGTTCTTC
14	TRBV6-1	TRBD1	.	TRBJ2-7	CASNLDRGRYEQYF	TGTGCCAGCAATTTGGACAGGGGGCGGTACGAGCAGTACTTC
14	TRBV5-1	TRBD1	few	TRBJ2-5	CASSSPGQQETQYF	TGCGCCAGCAGCTCGCCGGGACAGCAAGAGACCCAGTACTTC
14	TRBV28	.	.	TRBJ1-2	CAGRRTQENYGYTF	TGTGCCGGCCGCAGGACGCAGGAAAACTATGGCTACACCTTC
13	TRBV20-1	.	.	TRBJ1-1	CSARWESSTEAFF	TGCAGTGCTAGATGGGAGTCGAGCACTGAAGCTTTCTTT
11	TRBV6-1	.	.	TRBJ2-1	CASRAMDEQFF	TGTGCCAGCAGGGCAATGGATGAGCAGTTCTTC
16	TRBV3-1	TRBD2	.	TRBJ2-3	CASSHTGTSGTDTQYF	TGTGCCAGCAGCCACACCGGGACTAGCGGCACAGATACGCAGTATTTT
13	TRBV5-1	.	.	TRBJ1-2	CASSFSGIDGYTF	TGCGCCAGCAGCTTTTCAGGGATCGATGGCTACACCTTC
15	TRBV15	.	.	TRBJ2-5	CATSRDSWYQETQYF	TGTGCCACCAGCAGGGACAGCTGGTACCAAGAGACCCAGTACTTC
13	TRBV10-3	.	few	TRBJ2-5	CATRERNQGTQYF	TGCGCCACCAGGGAACGGAACCAAGGGACCCAGTACTTC
16	TRBV12-3/TRBV12-4	.	few	TRBJ2-1	CASSLGSPSSYNEQFF	TGTGCCAGCAGTTTAGGCAGCCCCAGCTCCTACAATGAGCAGTTCTTC
15	TRBV6-2/TRBV6-3	.	.	TRBJ2-5	CASSYPTRQGRTQYF	TGTGCCAGCAGTTACCCAACCAGGCAGGGCAGGACCCAGTACTTC
15	TRBV9	.	once	TRBJ1-5	CASSVDGRLNQPQHF	TGTGCCAGCAGCGTAGACGGCAGGTTGAATCAGCCCCAGCATTTT
15	TRBV2	TRBD1	.	TRBJ2-7	CASSARGRGSYEQYF	TGTGCCAGCAGCGCCCGAGGCAGGGGGTCCTACGAGCAGTACTTC
14	TRBV12-3/TRBV12-4	.	.	TRBJ2-5	CASSSGPSQETQYF	TGTGCCAGCAGCTCAGGCCCCAGCCAAGAGACCCAGTACTTC
13	TRBV29-1	.	once	TRBJ2-3	CSGEPQGPDTQYF	TGCAGCGGTGAACCGCAGGGACCAGATACGCAGTATTTT
14	TRBV5-1	.	.	TRBJ1-1	CASSPSGRNTEAFF	TGCGCCAGCAGCCCCTCCGGGAGGAACACTGAAGCTTTCTTT
13	TRBV9	.	.	TRBJ2-3	CASGGGDKVSQYF	TGTGCCAGCGGGGGCGGGGATAAAGTGTCGCAGTATTTT
11	TRBV12-3/TRBV12-4	.	.	TRBJ1-4	CASSTREKLFF	TGTGCCAGCAGCACACGCGAAAAACTGTTTTTT
15	TRBV3-1	.	few	TRBJ2-3	CASSQDWAQTDTQYF	TGTGCCAGCAGCCAAGATTGGGCACAGACAGATACGCAGTATTTT
16	TRBV19	TRBD1	few	TRBJ2-5	CASSPPVGQGRETQYF	TGTGCCAGTAGTCCCCCCGTGGGACAGGGACGGGAGACCCAGTACTTC
14	TRBV29-1	TRBD1	few	TRBJ2-6	CSAGQGSGANVLTF	TGCAGCGCCGGACAGGGTTCTGGGGCCAACGTCCTGACTTTC
12	TRBV7-9	.	.	TRBJ1-2	CASSVSEALGTF	TGTGCCAGCAGCGTCTCAGAAGCCCTAGGCACCTTC
13	TRBV7-2	.	.	TRBJ2-7	CASSLMGLNEQYF	TGTGCCAGCAGCTTAATGGGACTTAACGAGCAGTACTTC
14	TRBV6-1	.	.	TRBJ1-1	CASMRERGYAEAFF	TGTGCCAGCATGAGAGAGAGAGGGTATGCTGAAGCTTTCTTT
15	TRBV10-1	TRBD1	.	TRBJ2-7	CASSEAPTGIYEQYF	TGCGCCAGCAGTGAGGCCCCGACAGGGATATACGAGCAGTACTTC
16	TRBV5-1	TRBD1	.	TRBJ2-2	CASSLADRGDTGELFF	TGCGCCAGCAGCTTGGCCGACAGGGGGGACACCGGGGAGCTGTTTTTT